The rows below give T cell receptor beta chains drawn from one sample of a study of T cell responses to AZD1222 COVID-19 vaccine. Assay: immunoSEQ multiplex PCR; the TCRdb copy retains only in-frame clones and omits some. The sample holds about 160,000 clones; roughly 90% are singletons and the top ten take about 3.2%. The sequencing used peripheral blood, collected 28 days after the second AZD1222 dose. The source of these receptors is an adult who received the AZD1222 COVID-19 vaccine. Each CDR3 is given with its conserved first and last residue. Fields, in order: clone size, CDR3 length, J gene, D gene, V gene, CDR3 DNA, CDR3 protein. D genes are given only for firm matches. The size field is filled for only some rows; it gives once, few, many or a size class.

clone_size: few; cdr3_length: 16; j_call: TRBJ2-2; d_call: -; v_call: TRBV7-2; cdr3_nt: TGTGCCAGCGGGGCCGGCCGGGGACTTAACACCGGGGAGCTGTTTTTT; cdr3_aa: CASGAGRGLNTGELFF
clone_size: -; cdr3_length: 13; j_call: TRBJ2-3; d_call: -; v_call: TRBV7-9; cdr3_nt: TGTGCCAGCAGCCGCCGGGCCGCAGATACGCAGTATTTT; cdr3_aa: CASSRRAADTQYF
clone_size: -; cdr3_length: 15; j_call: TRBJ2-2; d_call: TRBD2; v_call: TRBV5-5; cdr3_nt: TGTGCCAGCAGCTTGCCAGCGGGAGTACCCGGGGAGCTGTTTTTT; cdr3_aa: CASSLPAGVPGELFF
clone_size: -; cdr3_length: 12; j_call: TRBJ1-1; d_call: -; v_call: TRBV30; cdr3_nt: TGTGCCTGGGGACAAGCTAACACTGAAGCTTTCTTT; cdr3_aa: CAWGQANTEAFF
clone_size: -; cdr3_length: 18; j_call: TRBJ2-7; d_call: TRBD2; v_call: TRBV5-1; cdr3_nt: TGCGCCAGCAGCTTGGTAGGGACTAGCGGGGCTGGACACAACGAGCAGTACTTC; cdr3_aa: CASSLVGTSGAGHNEQYF
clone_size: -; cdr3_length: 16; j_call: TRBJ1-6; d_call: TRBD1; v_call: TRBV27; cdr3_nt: TGTGCCAGCAGTTACTACAGGGGAGAGGGGATTTCACCCCTCCACTTT; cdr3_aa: CASSYYRGEGISPLHF
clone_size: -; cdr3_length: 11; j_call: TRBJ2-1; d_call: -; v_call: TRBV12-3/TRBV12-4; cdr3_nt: TGTGCCAGCAGCCCCGCGGATGAGCAGTTCTTC; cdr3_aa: CASSPADEQFF
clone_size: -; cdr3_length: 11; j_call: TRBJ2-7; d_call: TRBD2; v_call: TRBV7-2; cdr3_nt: TGTGCCAGCAGCTCCGGGAGGGAGCAGTACTTC; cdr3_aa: CASSSGREQYF
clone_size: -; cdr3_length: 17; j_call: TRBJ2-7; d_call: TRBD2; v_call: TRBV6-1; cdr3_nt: TGTGCCAGCAGTGAAAGCTGGTTCGCTAGCGGGACAAACGAGCAGTACTTC; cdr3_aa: CASSESWFASGTNEQYF
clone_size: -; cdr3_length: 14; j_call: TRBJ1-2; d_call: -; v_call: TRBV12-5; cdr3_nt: TGTGCTAGTGGCCCCGGGGGGGTGAACTATGGCTACACCTTC; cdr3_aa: CASGPGGVNYGYTF
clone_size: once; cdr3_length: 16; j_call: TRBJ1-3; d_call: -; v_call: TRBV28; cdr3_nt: TGTGCCAGCACCGCCGGAGGAGTCCCCTCTGGAAACACCATATATTTT; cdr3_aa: CASTAGGVPSGNTIYF
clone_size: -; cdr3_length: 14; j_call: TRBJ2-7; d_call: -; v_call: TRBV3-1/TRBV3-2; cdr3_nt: TGTGCCAGCAGTTACGGGAGCCCGGCCTACGAGCAGTACTTC; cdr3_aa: CASSYGSPAYEQYF
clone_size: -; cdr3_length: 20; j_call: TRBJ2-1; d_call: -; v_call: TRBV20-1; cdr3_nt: TGCAGTGCTAGTGCGTTGACAGGGGGGTTTAGCAGCGGGAGGTACAATGAGCAGTTCTTC; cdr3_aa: CSASALTGGFSSGRYNEQFF
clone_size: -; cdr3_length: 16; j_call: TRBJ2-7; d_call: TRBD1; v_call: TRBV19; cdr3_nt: TGTGCCAGTAGTAGTCAACGGGACAGGGGATCCTACGAGCAGTACTTC; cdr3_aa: CASSSQRDRGSYEQYF
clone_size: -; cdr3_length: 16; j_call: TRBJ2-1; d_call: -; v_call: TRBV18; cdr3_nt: TGTGCCAGCTCACCTCGGCCGCCTGGATCCTACAATGAGCAGTTCTTC; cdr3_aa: CASSPRPPGSYNEQFF